The T cell receptor beta chain described here comes from a study of OX40 agonist ivuxolimab in advanced cancers. Overall study: Melanoma, hepatocellular carcinoma, head and neck or renal cell cancer occurred in dose-escalation patients.

Using immunoSEQ multiplex PCR, the repertoire was profiled, and TCRdb retains in-frame clones only, with some absent. The data show approximately 60,000 clones, 70% to 85% seen once. The CDR3 covers 11 residues. Trimming stripped 1 base from V and 8 bases from J, with 7 bases between. Germline loops: CDR1 DFQATT, CDR2 SNEGSKA (reference sequence). The genes are TRBV20-1 and TRBJ2-3; D gene unclear. The sequence came from an adult with an advanced solid tumor such as melanoma, head and neck, liver or kidney cancer. The sequenced sample was CD4+ or CD8+ T cells sorted from blood, obtained in a trial of the OX40 agonist ivuxolimab. The CDR3 reads CSARAQPTQYF. The CDR3 nucleotides are TGCAGTGCTAGAGCTCAGCCTACGCAGTATTTT.